This entry lists 28 T cell receptor beta chains sequenced from one sample in a study of shared clonotypes between healthy human individuals. Sequencing was performed with immunoSEQ multiplex PCR; in TCRdb, only in-frame clones are kept and a portion is missing. The sample lists fewer than 3 million clones; approximately 90% were seen once. Sequencing input: naive CD4+ T cells from PBMCs. Subset in this sample: CD45RA+ positively selected. The receptors stem from a man between 18 and 29 years old in good health. Some clones in this sample may be carry-over from other donors' samples.

The rearrangement uses TRBV5-1 and TRBJ2-3, with TRBD2 matching 7 bases. Germline V gene sequence: CDR1 SGHRS, CDR2 YFSETQ. The CDR3 consists of 16 residues. V was clipped by 0 bases and J by 2 bases; unmatched bases: 6. Here the CDR3 reads CASSLVIAGFTDTQYF. In DNA form, the CDR3 reads TGCGCCAGCAGCTTGGTAATAGCGGGTTTCACAGATACGCAGTATTTT.

V gene TRBV10-3 combines with J gene TRBJ2-3; weak D call: TRBD2 (6 bases). V dropped 3 bases and J dropped 6 bases, with 22 bases sitting between them. This CDR3 is built from 17 residues. CDR1 is ENHRY, CDR2 SYGVKD, per germline. The CDR3 DNA is TGTGCCATCAGTGACGCCGGTGTTCGGGGGAGCAAGGATACGCAGTATTTT. Its translation: CAISDAGVRGSKDTQYF.

The DNA of the CDR3 is TGTGCCAGCAGACGGGACAGCAACACCGGGGAGCTGTTTTTT. Its translation is CASRRDSNTGELFF. The chain combines TRBV6-5 with TRBJ2-2; TRBD1 aligns across 7 bases. CDR1 and CDR2 from the germline V gene are MNHEY and SVGAGI. V trimming: 6 bases; J trimming: 2 bases; junction bases outside the gene matches: 3. This CDR3 has 14 residues.

The chain is built from TRBV2 and TRBJ2-3; D possibly matches TRBD1 or TRBD2 (5 bases each). Trimming removed 10 bases at V and 3 bases at J, with 11 bases between. The CDR3 is 12 residues long. Germline-derived CDR1 and CDR2 are SNHLY and FYNNEI. In DNA form, the CDR3 reads TGTGCCATCCGGGACGATACAGATACGCAGTATTTT. Its protein product is CAIRDDTDTQYF.

The CDR3 reads CSVEEPRARETQYF. DNA of the CDR3: TGCAGCGTTGAAGAGCCCAGGGCTCGGGAGACCCAGTACTTC. The chain carries TRBV29-1 and TRBJ2-5, with D possibly being TRBD1 (5 bases). The V end was cut by 0 bases, the J end by 5 bases, with 13 bases between. The germline CDR1 and CDR2 sequences are SQVTM and ANQGSEA. The CDR3 sequence is 14 residues long.

This chain joins TRBV6-5 and TRBJ1-2, with D perhaps matching TRBD1 (5 bases). Germline V gives CDR1 MNHEY, CDR2 SVGAGI. CDR3 length: 15 residues. V lost 5 bases to trimming and J lost 2 bases, with 15 bases between them. CDR3 residues: CASSRQGIANYGYTF. CDR3 sequence (DNA): TGTGCCAGCAGTCGCCAGGGAATTGCGAACTATGGCTACACCTTC.

This CDR3 is CASSGLAGQETQYF. Written as DNA, the CDR3 is TGTGCCAGCAGCGGGCTAGCGGGCCAAGAGACCCAGTACTTC. The chain combines TRBV11-2 with TRBJ2-5, with 8 bases matching TRBD2. Germline CDR1 reads SGHAT; CDR2 reads FQNNGV. The junction had 3 bases not matched to a gene; V was cut back by 5 bases and J by 1 base. This CDR3 comprises 14 residues.

This clone was found a few times. V is TRBV29-1 and J is TRBJ1-1; 9 nucleotides line up with TRBD1. The germline V gene encodes CDR1 SQVTM and CDR2 ANQGSEA. This CDR3 contains 16 residues. Trimming cost V 5 bases and J 3 bases; bases outside gene matches: 13. The CDR3 DNA reads TGCAGCGTTCCCCCGGGACAGGGAACTCAAGACACTGAAGCTTTCTTT. Its translation: CSVPPGQGTQDTEAFF.

V gene TRBV28 combines with J gene TRBJ1-1, with D possibly TRBD1 on 5 matching bases. V lost 6 bases to trimming and J lost 10 bases, with 30 bases between them. This CDR3 contains 17 residues. Germline assignment: CDR1 MDHEN and CDR2 SYDVKM. CDR3 in DNA: TGTGCCAGCAGCTCCCCATTTAAATTCCAGGGAGGTGTCGGAGCTTTCTTT. Translation gives CASSSPFKFQGGVGAFF.

V and J are TRBV18 and TRBJ1-2; possibly TRBD1 for D (5 bases). The CDR3 is made up of 15 amino acids. V was trimmed by 3 bases and J by 1 base, leaving 12 bases between them. Germline V gene sequence: CDR1 KGHSH, CDR2 LQKENI. Here the CDR3 DNA reads TGTGCCAGCTCACCCCAGACAGAGTTTAACTATGGCTACACCTTC. The encoded protein is CASSPQTEFNYGYTF.

A note on this clone: The same CDR3 is also encoded by other DNA sequences in this sample. The chain recombines TRBV7-9 with TRBJ2-3, with D possibly matching TRBD1 (5 bases). Between the trimmed V and J ends, which lost 2 bases and 6 bases, there was a span of 6 bases. CDR1 SEHNR and CDR2 FQNEAQ come from the germline V gene (reference sequence). The CDR3 is 12 amino acids. The CDR3 here is CASSLKGDTQYF. Written as DNA, the CDR3 is TGTGCCAGCAGCTTAAAGGGGGATACGCAGTATTTT.

Concerning this clone: In the same sample, other DNA sequences code for this CDR3. The J gene is TRBJ1-1, the V gene TRBV6-6; 10 bases are a match to TRBD1. Trimming cost V 5 bases and J 1 base; bases outside gene matches: 4. The CDR3 loop spans 15 amino acids. Germline lookup yields CDR1 MNHNY and CDR2 SVGAGI (reference sequence). The CDR3: CASSGTGVGNTEAFF. The DNA for the CDR3 is TGTGCCAGCAGTGGGACAGGGGTAGGGAACACTGAAGCTTTCTTT.

The chain has TRBV9 and TRBJ2-7; 7 bases are shared with TRBD1. This CDR3 has 14 amino acids. Unmatched junction bases numbered 5, after V lost 4 bases and J lost 1 base. In germline, CDR1 is SGDLS, CDR2 YYNGEE. The CDR3 nucleotides are TGTGCCAGCAGCCTAGGGACAGAATCCTACGAGCAGTACTTC. Amino acid sequence: CASSLGTESYEQYF.

For the CDR3, the DNA is TGTGCCAGCAGCCTCACGGGACTGGATCGGTATTTT. It codes for CASSLTGLDRYF. The V call is TRBV2, the J call TRBJ2-3; D may be TRBD2 (6 bases). Germline V CDR1 and CDR2: SNHLY, FYNNEI. V was pared by 6 bases and J by 14 bases, with 18 bases between. The CDR3 is 12 residues long. Filled out from reference TRBV2 and TRBJ2-3, the complete variable domain reads EPEVTQTPSHQVTQMGQEVILRCVPISNHLYFYWYRQILGQKVEFLVSFYNNEISEKSEIFDDQFSVERPDGSNFTLKIRSTKLEDSAMYFCASSLTGLDRYFGPGTRLTVL.

Here the CDR3 DNA reads TGTGCCAGCAGCTCGACCGGGACTAGCGTCTACACAGATACGCAGTATTTT. Its protein is CASSSTGTSVYTDTQYF. The J gene is TRBJ2-3, the V gene TRBV2, with 10 positions matching TRBD2. V was clipped by 6 bases and J by 2 bases; unmatched bases: 11. The CDR3 spans 17 residues. The germline gives CDR1 SNHLY, CDR2 FYNNEI.

This clone showed up just once. V usage is TRBV5-1 and J usage is TRBJ2-7; 7 bases agree with TRBD1. The V gene's germline CDR1 is SGHRS and CDR2 YFSETQ. This CDR3 has 16 amino acids. V lost 1 base and J lost 0; bases outside the gene matches: 7. In DNA form, the CDR3 reads TGCGCCAGCAGCTTGCTACCGGGACAGCTCTCCTACGAGCAGTACTTC. This encodes CASSLLPGQLSYEQYF.

In DNA, the CDR3 is TGTGCCAGCAGTTCCCCCGGCAGGACAGGGGAGGATACGCAGTATTTT. This sequence encodes CASSSPGRTGEDTQYF. The J gene is TRBJ2-3, the V gene TRBV28; 9 bases fit TRBD1. V lost 4 bases to trimming and J lost 6 bases; unmatched junction nucleotides: 11. CDR3 size: 16 residues. Germline loops: CDR1 MDHEN, CDR2 SYDVKM.

The chain links TRBV5-6 to TRBJ1-1; D uncertain. CDR1 and CDR2 from the germline V gene are SGHDT and YYEEEE. The V and J ends lost 0 bases and 1 base respectively, with 4 bases between them. This CDR3 region has 13 residues. This chain's CDR3 is CASSLAQNTEAFF. DNA of the CDR3: TGTGCCAGCAGCTTGGCCCAGAACACTGAAGCTTTCTTT.

The DNA for the CDR3 is TGTGCCAGCAGCAAAGTTGTCGGGCCCCCGACTGAAGCTTTCTTT. Translation gives CASSKVVGPPTEAFF. This chain uses TRBV21-1 with TRBJ1-1. TRBV21-1 counts as a pseudogene. This CDR3 has 15 amino acids.

The chain joins TRBV29-1 to TRBJ2-1, with D possibly TRBD2 on 5 matching bases. The CDR3 sequence is 12 residues long. V lost 4 bases and J 8 bases, leaving 12 bases between the germline ends. Germline V gives CDR1 SQVTM, CDR2 ANQGSEA. This CDR3 is CSVGSQRDEQFF. The CDR3 nucleotides read TGCAGCGTTGGCAGTCAGAGGGATGAGCAGTTCTTC.

The genes are TRBV5-1 and TRBJ2-7, with TRBD1 matching over 11 bases. V was clipped by 4 bases and J by 1 base; unmatched bases: 7. From germline, CDR1 is SGHRS and CDR2 YFSETQ. The CDR3 length is 16 residues. This CDR3 reads CASSPRTGGASYEQYF. The DNA of the CDR3 is TGCGCCAGCAGCCCGCGGACAGGGGGCGCTTCCTACGAGCAGTACTTC. Full variable domain (rest looked up from reference TRBV5-1 and TRBJ2-7): KAGVTQTPRYLIKTRGQQVTLSCSPISGHRSVSWYQQTPGQGLQFLFEYFSETQRNKGNFPGRFSGRQFSNSRSEMNVSTLELGDSALYLCASSPRTGGASYEQYFGPGTRLTVT.

V is TRBV27 and J is TRBJ2-6; no definite D call. This CDR3 is 16 amino acids long. V was trimmed by 6 bases and J by 0 bases, leaving 12 bases between them. CDR1 is MNHEY, CDR2 SMNVEV, per germline (reference sequence). In DNA, the CDR3 is TGTGCCAGCAGCTCCCCTTTCCTCTCTGGGGCCAACGTCCTGACTTTC. Its translation: CASSSPFLSGANVLTF.

The chain joins TRBV30 to TRBJ1-6, with D possibly TRBD1 on 6 matching bases. V lost 2 bases and J 9 bases, leaving 11 bases between the germline ends. This CDR3 comprises 13 residues. CDR1 is GTSNPN and CDR2 is SVGIG in the germline V gene (reference sequence). The CDR3 nucleotides read TGTGCCTGGAGTCAGGGGACCGCTTCACCCCTCCACTTT. The encoded protein is CAWSQGTASPLHF.

About this clone: The junction differs from germline at one of its ends, possibly a read error. This chain uses TRBV20-1 with TRBJ1-5, with D hard to call. The CDR3 consists of 11 residues. CDR1 DFQATT and CDR2 SNEGSKA come from the germline V gene (reference sequence). The DNA for the CDR3 is TGCAGTGCTAGTCGTAACGGCCGGGAGTATTTT. As protein: CSASRNGREYF.

A few counts support this clone. This chain connects TRBV5-4 to TRBJ2-5; 8 bases match TRBD2. The CDR3 extends over 14 amino acids. The germline CDR1 and CDR2 sequences are SGHNT and YYREEE (reference sequence). V gave up 2 bases and J gave up 4 bases; unmatched junction bases: 4. In nucleotides, the CDR3 is TGTGCCAGCAGCTTCCGGACTAGCCCAGAGACCCAGTACTTC. Amino acid sequence: CASSFRTSPETQYF.

V is TRBV5-4 and J is TRBJ2-5, with D perhaps matching TRBD1 (6 bases). V lost 4 bases to trimming and J lost 5 bases, with 21 bases between them. CDR3 length: 16 residues. CDR1 is SGHNT, CDR2 YYREEE, per germline (reference sequence). DNA for the CDR3: TGTGCCAGCAGCCGAGACCCGATTACAGGGCTGGAGACCCAGTACTTC. The encoded protein is CASSRDPITGLETQYF.

The count of this clone is one. In DNA, the CDR3 is TGTGCCAGCAGCCCCATCCAGCGGACGTACGAGCAGTACTTC. This translates into CASSPIQRTYEQYF. The V call is TRBV11-2, the J call TRBJ2-7; D perhaps matches TRBD2 (5 bases). The germline V and J ends were trimmed by 5 bases and 4 bases, with 15 bases remaining between them. Per germline, CDR1 SGHAT and CDR2 FQNNGV. The CDR3 loop spans 14 amino acids.

This chain links TRBV5-4 with TRBJ2-3, with 12 bases aligning to TRBD2. Germline lookup yields CDR1 SGHNT and CDR2 YYREEE (reference sequence). CDR3 length equals 20 residues. The junction had 16 bases not matched to a gene; V was cut back by 2 bases and J by 3 bases. The CDR3 protein is CASSLALTSGGWGETDTQYF. The CDR3 nucleotides read TGTGCCAGCAGCTTAGCCCTGACTAGCGGGGGTTGGGGGGAGACAGATACGCAGTATTTT.